The source of this T cell receptor beta chain is a study of blood T cell repertoires in COVID-19. Across the whole study: Donors in the United States, Italy and Spain gave samples during acute or convalescent COVID-19.

In germline, CDR1 is SGHRS, CDR2 YFSETQ. The CDR3 length is 16 residues. The V segment lost 4 bases and the J segment 5 bases; nucleotides outside the gene matches: 7. Original methodology: Reference gene primer amplification in the assay estimated nucleated cell counts. This table comes from immunoSEQ multiplex PCR, and its TCRdb copy is limited to in-frame clones, with some not included. D and trimming come from the DNA, and the V and J calls and clone size come from that table. The data hold under 250,000 clones, with roughly 90% observed a single time. Which cohort a participant joined came from the clinical history participants gave.

Material: PBMCs or T cells enriched from blood (not recorded which). J is TRBJ2-3 and V is TRBV5-1, with 13 bases aligning to TRBD2. The clonotype was recovered from a woman in her twenties or thirties with acute COVID-19. Here the CDR3 DNA reads TGCGCCAGCAGCCCGGGACTAGCGGGGTCAGTAGATACGCAGTATTTT. Amino acids: CASSPGLAGSVDTQYF.